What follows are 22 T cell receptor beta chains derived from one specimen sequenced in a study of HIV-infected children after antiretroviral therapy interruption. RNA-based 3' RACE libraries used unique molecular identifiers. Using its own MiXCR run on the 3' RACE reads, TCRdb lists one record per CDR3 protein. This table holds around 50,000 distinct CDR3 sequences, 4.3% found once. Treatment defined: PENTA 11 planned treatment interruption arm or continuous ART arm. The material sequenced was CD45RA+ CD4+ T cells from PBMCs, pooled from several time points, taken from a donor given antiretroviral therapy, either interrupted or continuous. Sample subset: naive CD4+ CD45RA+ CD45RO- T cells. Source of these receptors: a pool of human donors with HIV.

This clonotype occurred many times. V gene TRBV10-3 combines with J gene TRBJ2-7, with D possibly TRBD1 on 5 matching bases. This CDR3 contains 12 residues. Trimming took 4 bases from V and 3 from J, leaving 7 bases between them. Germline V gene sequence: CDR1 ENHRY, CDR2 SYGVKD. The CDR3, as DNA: TGTGCCATCAGTGGGGGCAGCTACGAGCAGTACTTC. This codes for CAISGGSYEQYF.

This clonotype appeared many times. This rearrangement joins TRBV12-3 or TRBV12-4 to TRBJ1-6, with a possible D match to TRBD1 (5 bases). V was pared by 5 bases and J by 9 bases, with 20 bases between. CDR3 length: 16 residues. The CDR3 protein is CASSPGQPRRSSPLHF. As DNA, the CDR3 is TGTGCCAGCAGTCCCGGACAACCCCGGAGGAGTTCACCCCTCCACTTT.

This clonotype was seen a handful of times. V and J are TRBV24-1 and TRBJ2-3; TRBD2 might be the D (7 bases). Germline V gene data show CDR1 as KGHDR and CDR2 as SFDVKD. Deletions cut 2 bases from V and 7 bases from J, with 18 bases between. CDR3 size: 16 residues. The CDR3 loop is CATSDSGAGASYTQYF. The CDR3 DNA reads TGTGCCACCAGTGATTCGGGGGCGGGGGCATCCTATACGCAGTATTTT.

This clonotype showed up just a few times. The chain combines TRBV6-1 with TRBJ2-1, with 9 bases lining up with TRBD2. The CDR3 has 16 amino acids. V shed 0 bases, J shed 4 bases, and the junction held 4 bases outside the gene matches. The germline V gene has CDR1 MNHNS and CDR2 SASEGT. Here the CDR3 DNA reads TGTGCCAGCAGTGAAGCGCGGGCGGGGGGGTACAATGAGCAGTTCTTC. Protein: CASSEARAGGYNEQFF.

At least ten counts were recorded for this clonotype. CDR3 nucleotides: TGTGCCACCGCCGTGGGGTCCGGGGAGCTGTTTTTT. It specifies CATAVGSGELFF. The rearrangement joins TRBV24-1 to TRBJ2-2; no definite D call. The length of the CDR3 is 12 residues. CDR1 is KGHDR and CDR2 is SFDVKD in the germline V gene. V was trimmed by 9 bases and J by 6 bases, leaving 10 bases between them.

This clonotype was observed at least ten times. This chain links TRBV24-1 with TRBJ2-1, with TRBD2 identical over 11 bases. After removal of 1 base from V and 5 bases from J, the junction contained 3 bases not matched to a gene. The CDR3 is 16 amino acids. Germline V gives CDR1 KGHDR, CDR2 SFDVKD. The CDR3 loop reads CATSDLGTSGNNEQFF. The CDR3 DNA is TGTGCCACCAGTGATTTAGGGACTAGCGGTAACAATGAGCAGTTCTTC.

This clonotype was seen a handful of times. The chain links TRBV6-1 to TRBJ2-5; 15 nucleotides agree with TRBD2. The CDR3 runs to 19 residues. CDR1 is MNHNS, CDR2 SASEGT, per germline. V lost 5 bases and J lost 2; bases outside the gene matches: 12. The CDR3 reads CASSTPGLAGGRLQETQYF. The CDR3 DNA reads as TGTGCCAGCAGTACCCCCGGACTAGCGGGGGGGAGATTGCAAGAGACCCAGTACTTC.

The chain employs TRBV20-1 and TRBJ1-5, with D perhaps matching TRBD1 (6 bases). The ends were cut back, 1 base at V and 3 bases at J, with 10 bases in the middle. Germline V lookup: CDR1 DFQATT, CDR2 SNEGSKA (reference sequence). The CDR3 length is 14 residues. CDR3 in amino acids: CSARGTGTNQPQHF. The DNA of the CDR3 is TGCAGTGCTAGAGGTACAGGGACCAATCAGCCCCAGCATTTT.

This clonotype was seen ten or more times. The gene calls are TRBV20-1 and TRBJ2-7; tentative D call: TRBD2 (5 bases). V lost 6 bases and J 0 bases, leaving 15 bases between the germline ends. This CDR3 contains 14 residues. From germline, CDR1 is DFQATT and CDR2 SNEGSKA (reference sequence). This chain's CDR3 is CSAPIVGGSYEQYF. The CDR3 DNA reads TGCAGTGCGCCGATAGTTGGAGGCTCCTACGAGCAGTACTTC.

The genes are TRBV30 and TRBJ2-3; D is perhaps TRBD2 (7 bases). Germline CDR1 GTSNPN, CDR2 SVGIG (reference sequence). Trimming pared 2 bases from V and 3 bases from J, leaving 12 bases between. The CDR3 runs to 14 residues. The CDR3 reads CAWSLGGATDTQYF. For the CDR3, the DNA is TGTGCCTGGAGTCTTGGGGGGGCGACAGATACGCAGTATTTT.

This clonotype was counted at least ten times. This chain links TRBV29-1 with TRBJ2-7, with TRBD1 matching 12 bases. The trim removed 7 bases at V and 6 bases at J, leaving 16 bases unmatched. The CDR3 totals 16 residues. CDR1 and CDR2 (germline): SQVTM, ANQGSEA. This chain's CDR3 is CSATGTGGASTAEQYF. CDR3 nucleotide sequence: TGCAGCGCGACCGGGACAGGGGGCGCTTCTACCGCCGAGCAGTACTTC.

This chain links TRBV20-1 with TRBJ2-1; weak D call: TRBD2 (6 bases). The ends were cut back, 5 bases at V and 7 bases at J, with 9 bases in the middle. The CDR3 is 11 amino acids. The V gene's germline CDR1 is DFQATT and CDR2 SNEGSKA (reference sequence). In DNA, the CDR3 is TGCAGTGCTCATGGGGGGAATGAGCAGTTCTTC. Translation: CSAHGGNEQFF.

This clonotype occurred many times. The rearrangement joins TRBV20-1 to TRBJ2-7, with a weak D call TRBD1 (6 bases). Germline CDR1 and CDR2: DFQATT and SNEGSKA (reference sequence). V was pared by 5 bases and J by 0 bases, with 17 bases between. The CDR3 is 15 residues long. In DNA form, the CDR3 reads TGCAGTGCTCTTATCGGACAGAGCCTCTCCTACGAGCAGTACTTC. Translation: CSALIGQSLSYEQYF.

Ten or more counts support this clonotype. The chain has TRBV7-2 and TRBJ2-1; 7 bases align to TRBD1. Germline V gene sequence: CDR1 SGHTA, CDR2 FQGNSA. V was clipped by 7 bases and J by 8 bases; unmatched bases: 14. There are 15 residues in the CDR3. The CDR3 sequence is CASTPTQGSSHEQFF. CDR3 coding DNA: TGTGCCAGCACCCCGACACAGGGGTCGTCACATGAGCAGTTCTTC.

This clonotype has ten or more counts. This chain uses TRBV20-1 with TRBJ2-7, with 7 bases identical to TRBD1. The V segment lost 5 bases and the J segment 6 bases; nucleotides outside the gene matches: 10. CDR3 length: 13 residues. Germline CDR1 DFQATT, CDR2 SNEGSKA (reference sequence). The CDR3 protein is CSAHRQGSVEQYF. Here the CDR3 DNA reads TGCAGTGCTCACCGACAGGGCTCTGTCGAGCAGTACTTC.

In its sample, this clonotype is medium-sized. The CDR3 bases are TGTGCCAGCGGTCTGAGGACAGGGGGAGTCAATCAGCCCCAGCATTTT. Protein product: CASGLRTGGVNQPQHF. The chain couples TRBV6-6 to TRBJ1-5; TRBD1 agrees at 10 bases. V gave up 8 bases and J gave up 3 bases; unmatched junction bases: 10. From germline, CDR1 is MNHNY and CDR2 SVGAGI (reference sequence). This CDR3 has 16 amino acids.

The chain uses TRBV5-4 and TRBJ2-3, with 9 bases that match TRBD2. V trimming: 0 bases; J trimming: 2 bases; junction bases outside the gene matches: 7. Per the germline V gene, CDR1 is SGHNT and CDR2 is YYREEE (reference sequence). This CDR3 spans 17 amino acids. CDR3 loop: CASSLAVAGASTDTQYF. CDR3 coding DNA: TGTGCCAGCAGCTTGGCTGTAGCGGGGGCCTCCACAGATACGCAGTATTTT.

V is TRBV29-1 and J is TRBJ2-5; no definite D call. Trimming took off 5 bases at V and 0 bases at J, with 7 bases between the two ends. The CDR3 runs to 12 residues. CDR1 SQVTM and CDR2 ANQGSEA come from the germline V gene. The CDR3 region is CSVQEYQETQYF. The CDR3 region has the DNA TGCAGCGTTCAGGAGTACCAAGAGACCCAGTACTTC.

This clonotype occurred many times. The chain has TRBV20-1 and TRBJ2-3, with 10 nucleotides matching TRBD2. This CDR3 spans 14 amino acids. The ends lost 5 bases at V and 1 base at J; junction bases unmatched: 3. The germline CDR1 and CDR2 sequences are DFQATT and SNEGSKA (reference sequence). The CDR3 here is CSADGLAGTDTQYF. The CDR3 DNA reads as TGCAGTGCTGATGGACTAGCGGGCACAGATACGCAGTATTTT.

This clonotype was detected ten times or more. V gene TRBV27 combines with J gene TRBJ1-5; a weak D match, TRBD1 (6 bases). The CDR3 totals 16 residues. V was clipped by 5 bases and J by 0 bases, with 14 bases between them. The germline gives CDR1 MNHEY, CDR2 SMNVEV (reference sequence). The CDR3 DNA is TGTGCCAGCAGTCGATCTGGGGGGCCTAGCAATCAGCCCCAGCATTTT. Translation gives CASSRSGGPSNQPQHF.

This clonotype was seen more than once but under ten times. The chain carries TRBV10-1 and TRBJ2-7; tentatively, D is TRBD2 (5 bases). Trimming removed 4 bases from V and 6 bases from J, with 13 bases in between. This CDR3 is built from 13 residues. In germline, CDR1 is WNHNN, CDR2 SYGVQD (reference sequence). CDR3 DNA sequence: TGCGCCAGCAGTGCAGCCCGCCGGGGCGAGCAGTACTTC. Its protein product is CASSAARRGEQYF.

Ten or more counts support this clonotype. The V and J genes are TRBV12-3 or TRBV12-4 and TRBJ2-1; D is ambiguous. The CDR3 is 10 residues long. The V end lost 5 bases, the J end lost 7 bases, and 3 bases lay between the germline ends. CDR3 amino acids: CASSRNEQFF. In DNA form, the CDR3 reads TGTGCCAGCAGTAGAAATGAGCAGTTCTTC.